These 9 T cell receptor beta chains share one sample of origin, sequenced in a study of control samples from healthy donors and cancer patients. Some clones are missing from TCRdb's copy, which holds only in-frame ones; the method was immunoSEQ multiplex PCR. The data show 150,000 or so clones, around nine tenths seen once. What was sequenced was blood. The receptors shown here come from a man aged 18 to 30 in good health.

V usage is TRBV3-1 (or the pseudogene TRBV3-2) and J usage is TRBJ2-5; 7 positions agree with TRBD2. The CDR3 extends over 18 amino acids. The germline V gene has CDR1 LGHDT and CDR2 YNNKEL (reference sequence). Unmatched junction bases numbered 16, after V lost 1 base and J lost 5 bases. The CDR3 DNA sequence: TGTGCCAGCAGCCAAGCCCTGCTAGCGGACCTACCGAGCGAGACCCAGTACTTC. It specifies CASSQALLADLPSETQYF.

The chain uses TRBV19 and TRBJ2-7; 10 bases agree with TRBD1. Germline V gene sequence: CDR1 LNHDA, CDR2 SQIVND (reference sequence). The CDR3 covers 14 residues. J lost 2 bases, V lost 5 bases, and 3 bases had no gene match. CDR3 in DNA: TGTGCCAGTAGTGACGGACAGGGGGCCTACGAGCAGTACTTC. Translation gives CASSDGQGAYEQYF. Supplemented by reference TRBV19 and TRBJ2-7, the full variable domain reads DGGITQSPKYLFRKEGQNVTLSCEQNLNHDAMYWYRQDPGQGLRLIYYSQIVNDFQKGDIAEGYSVSREKKESFPLTVTSAQKNPTAFYLCASSDGQGAYEQYFGPGTRLTVT.

CDR3 nucleotides: TGTGCCAGCGGATCACCGGGGCATAACTATGGCTACACCTTC. Translation: CASGSPGHNYGYTF. This sequence joins TRBV6-5 and TRBJ1-2; possible D gene TRBD1, 5 bases. Trimming left V 8 bases short and J 1 base short, with 14 bases between. Germline CDR1 reads MNHEY; CDR2 reads SVGAGI. The CDR3 is 14 residues long.

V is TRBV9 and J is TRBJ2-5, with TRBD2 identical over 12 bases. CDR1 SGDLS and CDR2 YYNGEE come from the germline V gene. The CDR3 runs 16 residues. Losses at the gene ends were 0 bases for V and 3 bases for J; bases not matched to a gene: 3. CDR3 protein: CASSVGASGGEETQYF. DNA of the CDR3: TGTGCCAGCAGCGTAGGGGCTAGCGGGGGGGAAGAGACCCAGTACTTC.

The CDR3 nucleotides read TGTGCCAGCAGCCTTGACAGGAGTAACACTGAAGCTTTCTTT. This gives the protein CASSLDRSNTEAFF. The chain has TRBV7-9 and TRBJ1-1; D might be TRBD1 (6 bases). The V end lost 5 bases, the J end lost 2 bases, and 12 bases lay between the germline ends. Germline V lookup: CDR1 SEHNR, CDR2 FQNEAQ (reference sequence). This CDR3 has 14 residues.

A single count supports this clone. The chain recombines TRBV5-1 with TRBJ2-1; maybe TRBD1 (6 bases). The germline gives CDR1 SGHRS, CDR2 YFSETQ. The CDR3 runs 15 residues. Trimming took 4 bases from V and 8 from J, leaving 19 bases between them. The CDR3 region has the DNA TGCGCCAGCAGCCCAACCCATAGGGGGTACGATGAGCAGTTCTTC. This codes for CASSPTHRGYDEQFF. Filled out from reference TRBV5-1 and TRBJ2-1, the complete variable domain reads KAGVTQTPRYLIKTRGQQVTLSCSPISGHRSVSWYQQTPGQGLQFLFEYFSETQRNKGNFPGRFSGRQFSNSRSEMNVSTLELGDSALYLCASSPTHRGYDEQFFGPGTRLTVL.

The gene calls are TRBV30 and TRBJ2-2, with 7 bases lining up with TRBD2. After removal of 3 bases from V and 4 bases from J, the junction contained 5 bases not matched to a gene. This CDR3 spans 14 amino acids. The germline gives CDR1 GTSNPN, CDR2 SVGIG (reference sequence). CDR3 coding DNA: TGTGCCTGGAGGGGACTAAGAACCACCGGGGAGCTGTTTTTT. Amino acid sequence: CAWRGLRTTGELFF.

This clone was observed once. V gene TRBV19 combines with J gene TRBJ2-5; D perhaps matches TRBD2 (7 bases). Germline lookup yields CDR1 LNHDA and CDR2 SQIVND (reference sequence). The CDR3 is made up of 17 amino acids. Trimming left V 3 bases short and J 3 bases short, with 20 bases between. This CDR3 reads CASSMWGGNDGKETQYF. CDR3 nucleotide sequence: TGTGCCAGTAGTATGTGGGGGGGCAACGACGGAAAAGAGACCCAGTACTTC. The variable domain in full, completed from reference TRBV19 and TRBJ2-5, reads DGGITQSPKYLFRKEGQNVTLSCEQNLNHDAMYWYRQDPGQGLRLIYYSQIVNDFQKGDIAEGYSVSREKKESFPLTVTSAQKNPTAFYLCASSMWGGNDGKETQYFGPGTRLLVL.

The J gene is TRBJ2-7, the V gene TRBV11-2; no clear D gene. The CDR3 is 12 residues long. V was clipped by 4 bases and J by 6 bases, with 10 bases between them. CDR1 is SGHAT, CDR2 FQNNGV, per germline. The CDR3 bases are TGTGCCAGCAGCTCACAAACGGTCGAGCAGTACTTC. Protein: CASSSQTVEQYF.